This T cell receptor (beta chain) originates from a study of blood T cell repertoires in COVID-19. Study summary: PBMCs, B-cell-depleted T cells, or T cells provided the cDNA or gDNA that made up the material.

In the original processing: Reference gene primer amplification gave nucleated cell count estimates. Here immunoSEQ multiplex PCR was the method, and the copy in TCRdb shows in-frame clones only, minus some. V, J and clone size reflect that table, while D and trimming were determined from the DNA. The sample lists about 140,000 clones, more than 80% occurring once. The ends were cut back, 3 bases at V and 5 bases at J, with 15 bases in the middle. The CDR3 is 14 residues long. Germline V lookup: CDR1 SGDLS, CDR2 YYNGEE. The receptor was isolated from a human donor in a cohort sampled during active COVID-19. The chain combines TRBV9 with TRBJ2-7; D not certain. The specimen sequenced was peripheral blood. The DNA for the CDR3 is TGTGCCAGCAGCGGAGGCGGCAGATTTGACGAGCAGTACTTC. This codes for CASSGGGRFDEQYF.